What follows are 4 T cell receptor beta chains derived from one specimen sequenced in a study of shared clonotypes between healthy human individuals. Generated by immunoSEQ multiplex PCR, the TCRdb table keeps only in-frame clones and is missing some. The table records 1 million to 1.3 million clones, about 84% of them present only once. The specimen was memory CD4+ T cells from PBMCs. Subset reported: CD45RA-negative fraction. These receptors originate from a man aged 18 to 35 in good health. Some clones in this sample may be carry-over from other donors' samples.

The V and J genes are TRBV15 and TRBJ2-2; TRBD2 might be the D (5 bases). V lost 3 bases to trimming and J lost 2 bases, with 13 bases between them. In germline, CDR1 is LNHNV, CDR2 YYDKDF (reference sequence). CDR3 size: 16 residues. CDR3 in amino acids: CATSRDSFANTGELFF. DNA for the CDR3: TGTGCCACCAGCAGGGACTCCTTTGCCAACACCGGGGAGCTGTTTTTT.

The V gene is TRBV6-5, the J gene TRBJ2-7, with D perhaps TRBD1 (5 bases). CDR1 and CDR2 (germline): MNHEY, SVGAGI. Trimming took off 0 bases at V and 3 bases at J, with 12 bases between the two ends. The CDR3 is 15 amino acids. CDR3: CASSYSAGLNYEQYF. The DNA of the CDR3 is TGTGCCAGCAGTTACTCGGCAGGGCTGAACTACGAGCAGTACTTC.

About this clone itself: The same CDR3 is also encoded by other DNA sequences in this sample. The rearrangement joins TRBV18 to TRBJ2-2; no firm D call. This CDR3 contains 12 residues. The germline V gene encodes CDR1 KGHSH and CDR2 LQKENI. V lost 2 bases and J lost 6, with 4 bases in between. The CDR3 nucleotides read TGTGCCAGCTCACCAGTCGCCGGGGAGCTGTTTTTT. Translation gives CASSPVAGELFF.

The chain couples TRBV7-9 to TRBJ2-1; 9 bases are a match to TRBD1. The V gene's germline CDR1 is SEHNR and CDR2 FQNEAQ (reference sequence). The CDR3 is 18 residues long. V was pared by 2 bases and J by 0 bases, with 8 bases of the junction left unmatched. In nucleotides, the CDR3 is TGTGCCAGCAGCTTACTCTGGGGACAGGGCGGCTCCTACAATGAGCAGTTCTTC. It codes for CASSLLWGQGGSYNEQFF.